The T cell receptor (beta chain) under discussion was sequenced for a study of cytomegalovirus exposure and HLA in healthy donors. Study information: Earlier work reported approximately 100 million unique TCR beta sequences from 180 million or so T cells. Most donors, around 81% of approximately 400 genotyped, fell in the Caucasian-associated ancestry cluster.

The CDR3 is made up of 13 amino acids. CDR1 is PRHDT and CDR2 is FYEKMQ in the germline V gene (reference sequence). The V end lost 5 bases, the J end lost 4 bases, and 10 bases lay between the germline ends. Concerning this clone itself: Its antigen is still unknown.

The PCR ran on 60 Vbeta and 13 Jbeta primers. Libraries were prepared by immunoSEQ multiplex PCR; TCRdb keeps only in-frame clonotypes and omits some of them. Among 120,000 to 150,000 clones listed, around 90% were seen once. Study findings and constraints: For presence/absence analyses, sequencing depth was assumed to be roughly uniform across donors. As a later analysis showed, several of the most significant clusters appeared to be linked to common viral pathogens.

The chain couples TRBV13 to TRBJ2-3; D gene uncertain. The sequence was obtained from a woman between 40 and 50 years old in good health and CMV-seronegative. The sequenced sample was PBMCs. DNA of the CDR3: TGTGCCAGCAGCCTCCGAACGGCAGATACGCAGTATTTT. Amino acids: CASSLRTADTQYF.